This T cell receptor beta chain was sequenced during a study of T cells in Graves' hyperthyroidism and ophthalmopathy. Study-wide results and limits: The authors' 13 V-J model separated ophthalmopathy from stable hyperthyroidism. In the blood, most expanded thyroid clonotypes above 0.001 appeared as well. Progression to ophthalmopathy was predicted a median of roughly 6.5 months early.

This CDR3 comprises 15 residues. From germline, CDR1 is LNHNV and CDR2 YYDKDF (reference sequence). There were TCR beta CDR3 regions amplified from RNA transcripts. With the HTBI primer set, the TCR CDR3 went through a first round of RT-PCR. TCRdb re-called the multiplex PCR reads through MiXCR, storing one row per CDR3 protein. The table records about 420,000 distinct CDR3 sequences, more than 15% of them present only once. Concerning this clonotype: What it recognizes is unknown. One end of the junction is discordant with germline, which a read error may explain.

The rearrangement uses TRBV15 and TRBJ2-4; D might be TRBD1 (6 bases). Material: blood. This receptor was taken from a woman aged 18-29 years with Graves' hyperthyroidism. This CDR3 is CATGGRDEPKNTQYF. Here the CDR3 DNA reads TGTGCCACCGGGGGCAGGGATGAGCCCAAAAACACTCAGTACTTC.